The 17 T cell receptor beta chains in this list originate from one sample, sequenced in a study of chemoradiotherapy in HPV16-positive cancers. Sequencing used immunoSEQ multiplex PCR; TCRdb keeps in-frame clones, though not all of them. The table records around 2,000 clones, 86% of them present only once. Sequences were derived from tumor tissue, sampled from a patient who underwent chemoradiotherapy. These receptors all come from a human donor with HPV-associated anogenital cancer.

The chain combines TRBV12-5 with TRBJ2-7; 7 bases match TRBD1. The CDR3 spans 14 residues. V was pared by 5 bases and J by 5 bases, with 9 bases of the junction left unmatched. The germline gives CDR1 LGHNT, CDR2 FRNRAP. The CDR3 loop is CASGRQGTSHEQYF. The CDR3 DNA sequence: TGTGCTAGTGGTCGACAGGGAACTTCCCACGAGCAGTACTTC.

The chain couples TRBV9 to TRBJ1-2; 8 nucleotides agree with TRBD1. Germline V gene sequence: CDR1 SGDLS, CDR2 YYNGEE. J was trimmed by 5 bases and V by 0 bases; bases with no gene match: 18. This CDR3 comprises 19 residues. CDR3 nucleotides: TGTGCCAGCAGCGTAGCATTGGATTCAGTAGCAGGGGGCATTTATGGCTACACCTTC. The encoded protein is CASSVALDSVAGGIYGYTF.

The rearrangement links TRBV7-3 to TRBJ1-3, with D hard to call. Germline CDR1 SGHTA, CDR2 FQGTGA. Deletions cut 3 bases from V and 4 bases from J, with 7 bases between. The CDR3 has 13 amino acids. CDR3 nucleotide sequence: TGTGCCAGCAGCTTCAGAGAAGGAAACACCATATATTTT. This encodes CASSFREGNTIYF.

The V and J genes are TRBV30 and TRBJ1-2, with 7 positions matching TRBD1. The CDR3 has 14 residues. With 0 bases clipped from V and 4 bases from J, the junction kept 5 bases outside the gene matches. In germline, CDR1 is GTSNPN, CDR2 SVGIG (reference sequence). CDR3 sequence reads: CAWSVRGTAYGYTF. In DNA form, the CDR3 reads TGTGCCTGGAGTGTAAGGGGGACAGCCTATGGCTACACCTTC.

V is TRBV6-4 and J is TRBJ2-1; no definite D call. CDR3 size: 13 residues. CDR1 MRHNA and CDR2 SNTAGT come from the germline V gene. V gave up 2 bases and J gave up 0 bases, with 2 bases separating them. The CDR3 loop is CASSDSSYNEQFF. In nucleotides, the CDR3 is TGTGCCAGCAGTGACAGCTCCTACAATGAGCAGTTCTTC.

J is TRBJ2-7 and V is TRBV4-1; D possibly uses TRBD1 or TRBD2 (6 bases each). Per the germline V gene, CDR1 is MGHRA and CDR2 is YSYEKL. Trimming stripped 1 base from V and 1 base from J, with 11 bases between. This CDR3 has 15 amino acids. This chain's CDR3 is CASSQAEGGSYEQYF. The CDR3 DNA follows: TGCGCCAGCAGCCAAGCCGAGGGGGGTTCCTACGAGCAGTACTTC.

The chain employs TRBV7-2 and TRBJ2-7; a weak D match, TRBD2 (7 bases). The length of the CDR3 is 16 residues. From germline, CDR1 is SGHTA and CDR2 FQGNSA. Trimming left V 6 bases short and J 6 bases short, with 24 bases between. The CDR3 region is CASRPAGAHHASEQYF. As DNA, the CDR3 is TGTGCCAGCAGACCCGCGGGGGCCCACCACGCTAGCGAGCAGTACTTC.

Only one count was recorded for this clone. The V and J genes are TRBV30 and TRBJ2-1; D not resolved. The CDR3 runs 13 residues. V lost 3 bases and J lost 4, with 10 bases in between. Germline-derived CDR1 and CDR2 are GTSNPN and SVGIG (reference sequence). CDR3 nucleotide sequence: TGTGCCTGGAGCCTAGATGATTACAATGAGCAGTTCTTC. Its protein product is CAWSLDDYNEQFF.

This clone was seen a single time. The V and J genes are TRBV15 and TRBJ2-1; D uncertain. The CDR3 spans 12 residues. Trimming left V 3 bases short and J 3 bases short, with 3 bases between. Germline lookup yields CDR1 LNHNV and CDR2 YYDKDF (reference sequence). The CDR3 coding sequence is TGTGCCACCAGCAGGGGCTACAATGAGCAGTTCTTC. Protein: CATSRGYNEQFF.

This chain connects TRBV7-9 to TRBJ2-3, with 12 bases aligning to TRBD2. Germline V gives CDR1 SEHNR, CDR2 FQNEAQ (reference sequence). This CDR3 is 17 amino acids long. Unmatched junction bases numbered 7, after V lost 5 bases and J lost 1 base. The CDR3 loop reads CASSPWTSGDGTDTQYF. DNA for the CDR3: TGTGCCAGCAGCCCCTGGACTAGCGGGGACGGCACAGATACGCAGTATTTT.

V is TRBV29-1 and J is TRBJ1-2; 8 nucleotides line up with TRBD1. The V segment lost 4 bases and the J segment 0 bases; nucleotides outside the gene matches: 7. This CDR3 contains 15 residues. The V gene's germline CDR1 is SQVTM and CDR2 ANQGSEA. The CDR3 DNA is TGCAGCGTTGCCGACAGGGGCGAGGCTAACTATGGCTACACCTTC. This encodes CSVADRGEANYGYTF.

The chain has TRBV27 and TRBJ2-3; the D gene could be TRBD1 or TRBD2 (5 bases each). Trimming left V 2 bases short and J 4 bases short, with 16 bases between. The V gene's germline CDR1 is MNHEY and CDR2 SMNVEV (reference sequence). This CDR3 region has 16 residues. Here the CDR3 DNA reads TGTGCCAGCAGTTTAGTTCTGGCGCAGGGACCAGATACGCAGTATTTT. Amino acid sequence: CASSLVLAQGPDTQYF.

The V call is TRBV7-9, the J call TRBJ2-5; 8 bases fit TRBD1. With V trimmed by 5 bases and J by 11 bases, 13 bases remained unmatched. CDR1 SEHNR and CDR2 FQNEAQ come from the germline V gene (reference sequence). This CDR3 has 14 amino acids. The DNA for the CDR3 is TGTGCCAGCAGCCTCCACGGACAGGGTTCGGAGCAGTACTTC. Its translation is CASSLHGQGSEQYF.

The gene calls are TRBV18 and TRBJ1-1; no definite D call. V was pared by 2 bases and J by 8 bases, with 15 bases between. Germline lookup yields CDR1 KGHSH and CDR2 LQKENI. The CDR3 length is 14 residues. The CDR3 reads CASSPVDELSEAFF. CDR3 nucleotide sequence: TGTGCCAGCTCACCAGTGGATGAGCTGTCGGAAGCTTTCTTT.

The genes are TRBV13 and TRBJ1-1, with a weak D call TRBD1 (5 bases). Trimming shortened V by 5 bases and J by 1 base, and 14 bases separated the two germline ends. The length of the CDR3 is 15 residues. Per germline, CDR1 PRHDT and CDR2 FYEKMQ (reference sequence). CDR3 in DNA: TGTGCCAGCAGCCCTGGACACCCAAGGAACACTGAAGCTTTCTTT. Translating it yields CASSPGHPRNTEAFF.

The chain uses TRBV7-2 and TRBJ1-4; perhaps TRBD1 as D (6 bases). This CDR3 has 16 amino acids. The germline gives CDR1 SGHTA, CDR2 FQGNSA. V lost 2 bases and J lost 4, with 14 bases in between. The CDR3 is CASSLHGTGRNEKLFF. DNA of the CDR3: TGTGCCAGCAGCTTACATGGCACAGGGCGTAATGAAAAACTGTTTTTT.

V and J are TRBV4-3 and TRBJ2-2; the D gene is possibly TRBD2 (6 bases). V lost 0 bases to trimming and J lost 3 bases, with 11 bases between them. CDR3 size: 16 residues. Germline V CDR1 and CDR2: LGHNA, YSLEER. The CDR3 DNA sequence: TGCGCCAGCAGCCAAGATCGGTGGAGGGACACCGGGGAGCTGTTTTTT. Amino acids: CASSQDRWRDTGELFF.